A single sample gave rise to the 26 T cell receptor beta chains below, sequenced in a study of beta chain features in type 1 diabetes. The whole isolated RNA underwent reverse transcription, so sequencing captured expressed TCRB transcripts. Measured with immunoSEQ multiplex PCR; TCRdb has only the in-frame clones, and not every one. The sample includes about 320,000 clones, 14% of them seen just once. The sequenced sample consisted of central memory CD4+ T cells from blood. The receptors were gathered from a man aged 25 to 40 in good health.

This clone was seen a handful of times. The rearrangement joins TRBV7-3 to TRBJ2-1; D is unclear. Germline CDR1 reads SGHTA; CDR2 reads FQGTGA. V was shortened by 5 bases and J by 5 bases, with 10 bases between the two germline ends. This CDR3 comprises 13 residues. CDR3 sequence reads: CASSLARDNEQFF. The CDR3 DNA follows: TGTGCCAGCAGCCTCGCCCGGGACAATGAGCAGTTCTTC. Drawing the rest from reference TRBV7-3 and TRBJ2-1, the complete variable domain is GAGVSQTPSNKVTEKGKYVELRCDPISGHTALYWYRQSLGQGPEFLIYFQGTGAADDSGLPNDRFFAVRPEGSVSTLKIQRTERGDSAVYLCASSLARDNEQFFGPGTRLTVL.

A few counts support this clone. J is TRBJ2-1 and V is TRBV5-4; the match to TRBD2 covers 12 bases. This CDR3 has 16 residues. Germline V gives CDR1 SGHNT, CDR2 YYREEE (reference sequence). V lost 3 bases and J lost 9; bases outside the gene matches: 10. The DNA of the CDR3 is TGTGCCAGCAGCTCCTCGCGACTAGCGGGGGTGAGTGAGCAGTTCTTC. This encodes CASSSSRLAGVSEQFF.

The J gene is TRBJ2-3, the V gene TRBV5-6; D unclear. V dropped 4 bases and J dropped 2 bases, with 11 bases sitting between them. The CDR3 has 14 amino acids. Germline V gives CDR1 SGHDT, CDR2 YYEEEE. The CDR3 protein is CASSPDAATDTQYF. In DNA form, the CDR3 reads TGTGCCAGCAGCCCTGACGCAGCCACAGATACGCAGTATTTT.

Comments on this clone: Germline is not matched at one junction end, which may reflect a read error. The chain links TRBV11-2 to TRBJ2-5; no firm D call. CDR3 length: 13 amino acids. Germline CDR1 SGHAT, CDR2 FQNNGV. The CDR3 DNA is TGTGCCAGCAGCTTAGCGGGCCAAGGGACCCAGTACTTC. This codes for CASSLAGQGTQYF.

Ten or more counts support this clone. The gene calls are TRBV21-1 and TRBJ1-1. TRBV21-1 is tagged as a pseudogene. The length of the CDR3 is 14 residues. The DNA of the CDR3 is TGTGCCAGCAGCAAATCTCATGGAAACACTGAAGCTTTCTTT. This gives the protein CASSKSHGNTEAFF.

This chain joins TRBV19 and TRBJ1-2; TRBD1 matches 8 bases. The germline CDR1 and CDR2 sequences are LNHDA and SQIVND (reference sequence). The CDR3 contains 16 residues. Trimming removed 5 bases from V and 3 bases from J; junction bases left unmatched: 11. The CDR3 region has the DNA TGTGCCAGTAGTCCCAGGGGGCTGGGGGACGACTATGGCTACACCTTC. As protein: CASSPRGLGDDYGYTF.

This clone was seen more than once but under ten times. V gene TRBV20-1 combines with J gene TRBJ2-1; D is undetermined. This CDR3 contains 11 residues. V gave up 3 bases and J gave up 9 bases, with 9 bases separating them. Germline loops: CDR1 DFQATT, CDR2 SNEGSKA (reference sequence). For the CDR3, the DNA is TGCAGTGCTAGGATATCGGGTGAGCAGTTCTTC. Amino acid sequence: CSARISGEQFF.

Points on this clone: A read error is possible here, since a much larger clone lies one base away. This chain links TRBV4-3 with TRBJ2-5; 9 bases align to TRBD2. V lost 4 bases to trimming and J lost 5 bases; unmatched junction nucleotides: 11. There are 16 residues in the CDR3. CDR1 is LGHNA, CDR2 YSLEER, per germline. CDR3 coding DNA: TGCGCCAGCAGCCCGGCCGCGGGGGGGGCAGGGGAGACCCAGTACTTC. This encodes CASSPAAGGAGETQYF.

The gene calls are TRBV6-5 and TRBJ1-1, with TRBD1 matching 9 bases. V trimming: 4 bases; J trimming: 4 bases; junction bases outside the gene matches: 10. The germline V gene has CDR1 MNHEY and CDR2 SVGAGI. The CDR3 loop spans 16 amino acids. DNA for the CDR3: TGTGCCAGCAGTTCCCCGGGACAGGGATGGACCACTGAAGCTTTCTTT. The encoded protein is CASSSPGQGWTTEAFF.

This clone was seen only a few times. This sequence joins TRBV5-6 and TRBJ2-1; D may be TRBD1 or TRBD2 (6 bases each). V was cut by 5 bases and J by 0 bases, with 18 bases left in between. This CDR3 region has 17 residues. CDR1 is SGHDT, CDR2 YYEEEE, per germline. The CDR3 DNA reads TGTGCCAGCAGAGGGGGGCTGAGTCTGAGCTCCTACAATGAGCAGTTCTTC. The encoded protein is CASRGGLSLSSYNEQFF.

In its sample, this clone was seen a few times. The chain is built from TRBV7-2 and TRBJ2-1, with unresolved D. From germline, CDR1 is SGHTA and CDR2 FQGNSA. The CDR3 covers 16 residues. The germline V and J ends were trimmed by 0 bases and 7 bases, with 16 bases remaining between them. The CDR3 region is CASSLASDSATNEQFF. CDR3 DNA sequence: TGTGCCAGCAGCTTAGCGTCCGATTCGGCTACTAATGAGCAGTTCTTC.

The V call is TRBV7-2, the J call TRBJ1-4; perhaps TRBD1 as D (5 bases). Germline V gene data show CDR1 as SGHTA and CDR2 as FQGNSA. Trimming shortened V by 3 bases and J by 8 bases, and 16 bases separated the two germline ends. The CDR3 is made up of 15 amino acids. CDR3 coding DNA: TGTGCCAGCAGCTTGAGGAACCAGGGTGGCGAAAAACTGTTTTTT. Residues: CASSLRNQGGEKLFF.

This clone was picked up a small number of times. The chain joins TRBV5-4 to TRBJ2-1; the match to TRBD2 covers 10 bases. V lost 4 bases to trimming and J lost 2 bases; unmatched junction nucleotides: 6. This CDR3 comprises 16 residues. CDR1 and CDR2 (germline): SGHNT, YYREEE (reference sequence). CDR3 coding DNA: TGTGCCAGCAGCCAAGGGGGGACTAGCGCCTACAATGAGCAGTTCTTC. This sequence encodes CASSQGGTSAYNEQFF.

This clone has just a few counts. The rearrangement uses TRBV6-4 and TRBJ2-1; perhaps TRBD1 as D (5 bases). Germline CDR1 is MRHNA and CDR2 is SNTAGT. V lost 6 bases to trimming and J lost 1 base, with 13 bases between them. There are 15 residues in the CDR3. The CDR3 region is CASSLGARSYNEQFF. The CDR3 nucleotides are TGTGCCAGCAGCCTAGGGGCTAGATCCTACAATGAGCAGTTCTTC.

This rearrangement joins TRBV13 to TRBJ2-1, with 7 bases aligning to TRBD1. CDR3 length: 16 amino acids. The J segment lost 0 bases and the V segment lost 5 bases, leaving 7 bases of the junction unmatched. From germline, CDR1 is PRHDT and CDR2 FYEKMQ (reference sequence). The CDR3 nucleotides read TGTGCCAGCAGCCCGAGCAGGGGGACCTCCTACAATGAGCAGTTCTTC. It yields the protein CASSPSRGTSYNEQFF.

This clone turned up a few times. The chain links TRBV4-3 to TRBJ2-1; D tentatively fits TRBD1 or TRBD2 (5 bases each). Trimming took 4 bases from V and 6 from J, leaving 16 bases between them. The CDR3 covers 15 residues. Germline loops: CDR1 LGHNA, CDR2 YSLEER. The chain's CDR3 is CASSPTGPVSNEQFF. CDR3 bases: TGCGCCAGCAGCCCGACGGGACCAGTCAGCAATGAGCAGTTCTTC.

The rearrangement links TRBV11-2 to TRBJ1-2; 7 bases are shared with TRBD1. V lost 5 bases and J lost 5; bases outside the gene matches: 8. Germline V gene data show CDR1 as SGHAT and CDR2 as FQNNGV. The CDR3 runs to 14 residues. The DNA of the CDR3 is TGTGCCAGCAGCCCCGACAGGGACGGGTATGGCTACACCTTC. Amino acid sequence: CASSPDRDGYGYTF.

The chain recombines TRBV6-6 with TRBJ2-5, with D maybe TRBD1 (6 bases). Per the germline V gene, CDR1 is MNHNY and CDR2 is SVGAGI (reference sequence). There are 11 residues in the CDR3. V was shortened by 11 bases and J by 4 bases, with 11 bases between the two germline ends. CDR3 loop: CAAKQGETQYF. The CDR3 nucleotides read TGTGCCGCTAAACAGGGAGAGACCCAGTACTTC.

This clone has more than one count but fewer than ten. The CDR3, as DNA: TGTGCCAGTAGTAGCGGGAGTGGGGGGAAGCAGTTCTTC. Its protein product is CASSSGSGGKQFF. The gene calls are TRBV19 and TRBJ2-1, with 7 bases matching TRBD2. CDR3 length: 13 amino acids. V lost 4 bases, J lost 11 bases, and 8 bases stayed unmatched. In germline, CDR1 is LNHDA, CDR2 SQIVND (reference sequence). Full variable domain (missing parts from reference TRBV19 and TRBJ2-1): DGGITQSPKYLFRKEGQNVTLSCEQNLNHDAMYWYRQDPGQGLRLIYYSQIVNDFQKGDIAEGYSVSREKKESFPLTVTSAQKNPTAFYLCASSSGSGGKQFFGPGTRLTVL.

In this sample, this clone turned up a few times. The rearrangement joins TRBV10-3 to TRBJ1-6; D call uncertain. V dropped 10 bases and J dropped 4 bases, with 8 bases sitting between them. There are 12 residues in the CDR3. Germline assignment: CDR1 ENHRY and CDR2 SYGVKD. This CDR3 is CATRDYNSPLHF. CDR3 DNA: TGTGCCACCCGGGATTATAATTCACCCCTCCACTTT.

V usage is TRBV5-5 and J usage is TRBJ2-2; a possible D gene is TRBD2 (6 bases). CDR1 is SGHKS, CDR2 YYEKEE, per germline (reference sequence). There are 16 residues in the CDR3. Trimming took 0 bases from V and 7 from J, leaving 16 bases between them. Here the CDR3 DNA reads TGTGCCAGCAGCTTGGATTCGGGAGTTTGGTTCGGGGAGCTGTTTTTT. Its translation is CASSLDSGVWFGELFF.

This clone was seen a handful of times. This chain links TRBV6-5 with TRBJ1-2; 7 bases are a match to TRBD1. The V gene end was trimmed by 6 bases and the J gene end by 4 bases; junction bases not matched to a gene: 8. From germline, CDR1 is MNHEY and CDR2 SVGAGI. This CDR3 comprises 14 residues. This CDR3 reads CASSQGGQVYGYTF. CDR3 DNA sequence: TGTGCCAGCAGCCAAGGCGGACAGGTCTATGGCTACACCTTC.

V is TRBV28 and J is TRBJ1-2, with D possibly being TRBD1 (6 bases). Germline V gene sequence: CDR1 MDHEN, CDR2 SYDVKM. The CDR3 totals 14 residues. Trimming pared 2 bases from V and 4 bases from J, leaving 11 bases between. The CDR3 nucleotides read TGTGCCAGCAGTTTAGGGGGGCCTAGCTATGGCTACACCTTC. Protein product: CASSLGGPSYGYTF.

This clone showed up just a few times. This chain joins TRBV7-6 and TRBJ2-5; TRBD2 agrees at 8 bases. Unmatched junction bases numbered 8, after V lost 5 bases and J lost 3 bases. The CDR3 consists of 15 residues. Germline-derived CDR1 and CDR2 are SGHVS and FNYEAQ. The CDR3 reads CASSRRGSGEETQYF. The CDR3 region has the DNA TGTGCCAGCAGCAGGCGGGGTAGCGGGGAAGAGACCCAGTACTTC. Variable domain in full (rest from reference TRBV7-6 and TRBJ2-5): GAGVSQSPRYKVTKRGQDVALRCDPISGHVSLYWYRQALGQGPEFLTYFNYEAQQDKSGLPNDRFSAERPEGSISTLTIQRTEQRDSAMYRCASSRRGSGEETQYFGPGTRLLVL.

This chain uses TRBV7-6 with TRBJ1-5; D not certain. Germline V gene lookup returns CDR1 SGHVS and CDR2 FNYEAQ. CDR3 length: 15 residues. V lost 4 bases and J lost 3, with 13 bases in between. The CDR3 sequence: CASSSGAGNNQPQHF. CDR3 nucleotide sequence: TGTGCCAGCAGCTCCGGAGCCGGGAACAATCAGCCCCAGCATTTT.

The CDR3 sequence: CASGFSQRAGLLKGTDTQYF. CDR3 DNA: TGTGCTAGTGGTTTCTCCCAACGGGCGGGATTGTTGAAAGGGACAGATACGCAGTATTTT. The genes are TRBV12-5 and TRBJ2-3; the D gene is possibly TRBD2 (6 bases). Trimming removed 3 bases from V and 3 bases from J, with 28 bases in between. This CDR3 has 20 residues. Germline loops: CDR1 LGHNT, CDR2 FRNRAP.